This TCR beta chain was recorded in a study of metastatic and nonmetastatic thyroid tumors (dated by TCRdb to the early 2020s). Study-level background: Repertoires from peripheral blood and from tumor or nodule tissue samples of malignant and benign thyroid patients were compared.

General study outcomes and caveats: TCR beta diversity was reported as significantly higher in malignant tumors than in benign nodules, in both blood and tumor samples.

This clone was observed many times. It has no known antigen specificity. No base quality values were provided; no much bigger clone lies one nucleotide off. Library generation was performed with PCR. Sequencing instrument: Illumina HiSeq 4000. High-throughput sequencing was used to profile the TCR beta-chain CDR3 region of each patient. The original pipeline was this. The researchers built a classifier to tell apart papillary thyroid cancer patients with distant metastasis, based on CDR3 differences among clinicopathological groups. To measure repertoire diversity the researchers used the Shannon index, while the Morisita-Horn index served to gauge how similar the tumor and blood repertoires were. Through fastp at Q25 and MiXCR, TCRdb rebuilt clones from the public reads, retaining in-frame beta chains. The V and J calls reflect TCRdb's pipeline rather than the authors' work. Here the sample has some 27,000 clones; roughly 3.5% occur a single time. The ten largest clones take up less than 3.5% of the sample.

The CDR3 covers 13 residues, taking in both the cysteine and the phenylalanine. Only the CDR3 part of the read is kept: 39 bases, read in frame from the first base. Germline trimming: 9 bases from V, 9 bases from J; junction bases outside gene matches: 12. Looking up the germline V gene (reference sequence) yields CDR1 MNHEY and CDR2 SMNVEV. None of the patients had been given any treatment before thyroid surgery. Using T-cell receptor beta sequencing, the researchers looked back retrospectively at clinical samples from patients, gathered between the early 2010s and the late 2010s. The chain was built from TRBV27 and TRBJ2-7; 9 nucleotides in the junction match TRBD1. This TCR came from a male donor with papillary thyroid cancer or a benign thyroid nodule (not recorded which). Some clones in this sample may be carry-over from other donors' samples. The sample comprised blood. The CDR3 sequence is CASRTGAVGAQYF. In nucleotide form, the sequence is TGTGCCAGTAGGACAGGGGCGGTTGGTGCGCAGTACTTC.